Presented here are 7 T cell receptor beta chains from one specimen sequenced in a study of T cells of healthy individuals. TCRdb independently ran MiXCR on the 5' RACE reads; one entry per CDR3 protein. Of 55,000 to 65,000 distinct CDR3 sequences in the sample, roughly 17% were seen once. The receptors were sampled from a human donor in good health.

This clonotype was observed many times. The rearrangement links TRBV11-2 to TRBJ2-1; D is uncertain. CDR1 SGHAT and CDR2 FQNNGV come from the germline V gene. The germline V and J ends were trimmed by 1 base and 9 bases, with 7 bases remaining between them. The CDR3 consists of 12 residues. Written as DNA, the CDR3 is TGTGCCAGCAGCTTAGTTCCGGCTGAGCAGTTCTTC. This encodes CASSLVPAEQFF.

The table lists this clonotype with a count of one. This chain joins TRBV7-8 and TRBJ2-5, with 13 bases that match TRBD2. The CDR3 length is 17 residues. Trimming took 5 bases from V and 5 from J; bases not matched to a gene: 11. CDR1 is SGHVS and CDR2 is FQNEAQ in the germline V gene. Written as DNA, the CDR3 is TGTGCCAGCAGCCCAAGCCTACTAGCGGGGGGGGTGGAGACCCAGTACTTC. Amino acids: CASSPSLLAGGVETQYF.

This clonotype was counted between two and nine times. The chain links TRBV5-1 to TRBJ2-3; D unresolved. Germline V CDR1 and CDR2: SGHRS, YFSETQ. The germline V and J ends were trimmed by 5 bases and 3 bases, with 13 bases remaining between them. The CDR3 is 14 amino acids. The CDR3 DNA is TGCGCCAGCAGTCAGCCTATAGGTACAGATACGCAGTATTTT. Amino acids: CASSQPIGTDTQYF.

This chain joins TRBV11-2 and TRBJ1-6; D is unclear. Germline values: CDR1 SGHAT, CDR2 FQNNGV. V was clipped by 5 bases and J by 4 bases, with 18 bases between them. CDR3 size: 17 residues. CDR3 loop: CASSRKSSVVYNSPLHF. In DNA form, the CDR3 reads TGTGCCAGCAGCCGAAAAAGCAGTGTGGTATATAATTCACCCCTCCACTTT.

The CDR3 reads CASSQLAAGGIIGEQFF. The CDR3 nucleotides read TGCGCCAGCAGCCAATTGGCAGCGGGAGGGATTATCGGTGAGCAGTTCTTC. The genes are TRBV5-1 and TRBJ2-1, with 10 bases that match TRBD2. Unmatched junction bases numbered 16, after V lost 4 bases and J lost 9 bases. The CDR3 is made up of 17 amino acids. CDR1 SGHRS and CDR2 YFSETQ come from the germline V gene.

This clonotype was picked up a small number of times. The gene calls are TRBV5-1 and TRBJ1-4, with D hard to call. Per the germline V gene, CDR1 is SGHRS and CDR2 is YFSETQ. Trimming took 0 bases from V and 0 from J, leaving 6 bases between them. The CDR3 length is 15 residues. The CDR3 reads CASSLDGATNEKLFF. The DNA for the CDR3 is TGCGCCAGCAGCTTGGACGGCGCAACTAATGAAAAACTGTTTTTT.

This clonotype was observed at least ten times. The CDR3 sequence is CASSEFAQGQGSSSPLHF. CDR3 in DNA: TGTGCCAGCAGTGAATTCGCACAGGGACAGGGGAGTTCTTCACCCCTCCACTTT. V usage is TRBV6-1 and J usage is TRBJ1-6, with TRBD1 matching over 10 bases. V dropped 2 bases and J dropped 9; count of bases not matched to a gene: 13. This CDR3 comprises 18 residues. The germline V gene has CDR1 MNHNS and CDR2 SASEGT.